Shown below are 27 T cell receptor beta chains from a single sample sequenced in a study of response to subunit inactivated influenza vaccine. TCRdb re-analysed the RT-PCR reads in MiXCR, keeping a single row per CDR3 protein. The table has roughly 670,000 distinct CDR3 sequences, approximately 15% seen once. Here the sequenced sample was PBMCs from blood, taken approximately 15 days before vaccination. The receptors here all came from a man aged 45-65 years who received an inactivated influenza vaccine.

The chain carries TRBV28 and TRBJ2-2; no definite D call. Trimming cost V 1 base and J 6 bases, with 9 bases left between them. Germline V lookup: CDR1 MDHEN, CDR2 SYDVKM. This CDR3 has 14 residues. The CDR3: CASSLLALAGELFF. CDR3 in DNA: TGTGCCAGCAGTTTATTAGCCCTTGCCGGGGAGCTGTTTTTT.

The chain links TRBV10-3 to TRBJ2-1; D is uncertain. The V gene's germline CDR1 is ENHRY and CDR2 SYGVKD. This CDR3 contains 12 residues. Between the trimmed V and J ends, which lost 3 bases and 10 bases, there was a span of 10 bases. CDR3 in DNA: TGTGCCATCAGTGACCTCGCGTTGGAGCAGTTCTTC. Encoded protein: CAISDLALEQFF.

The chain carries TRBV7-9 and TRBJ2-5; D is unresolved. CDR1 and CDR2 (germline): SEHNR, FQNEAQ (reference sequence). The length of the CDR3 is 14 residues. V shed 8 bases and J shed 1 base, with 14 bases lying between them. The CDR3: CASSPTLGQETQYF. Written as DNA, the CDR3 is TGTGCCAGCTCTCCCACCCTGGGCCAAGAGACCCAGTACTTC. Based on the CDR3 plus reference TRBV7-9 and TRBJ2-5, the full variable domain is DTGVSQNPRHKITKRGQNVTFRCDPISEHNRLYWYRQTLGQGPEFLTYFQNEAQLEKSRLLSDRFSAERPKGSFSTLEIQRTEQGDSAMYLCASSPTLGQETQYFGPGTRLLVL.

The chain uses TRBV10-3 and TRBJ2-7; D may be TRBD2 (6 bases). V was clipped by 0 bases and J by 0 bases, with 9 bases between them. Germline V gene data show CDR1 as ENHRY and CDR2 as SYGVKD. There are 15 residues in the CDR3. The CDR3 protein is CAISESGGNSYEQYF. Written as DNA, the CDR3 is TGTGCCATCAGTGAGTCAGGCGGGAACTCCTACGAGCAGTACTTC.

The chain joins TRBV7-8 to TRBJ1-5, with TRBD1 matching 8 bases. Germline loops: CDR1 SGHVS, CDR2 FQNEAQ. Trimming cost V 6 bases and J 7 bases; bases outside gene matches: 5. The CDR3 spans 13 residues. The CDR3 reads CASRPRGPQPQHF. CDR3 bases: TGTGCCAGCAGGCCCAGGGGGCCCCAGCCCCAGCATTTT.

This clonotype was seen only a few times. J is TRBJ2-1 and V is TRBV6-1, with 13 bases lining up with TRBD2. The CDR3 runs to 15 residues. The junction had 4 bases not matched to a gene; V was cut back by 4 bases and J by 7 bases. Germline V gives CDR1 MNHNS, CDR2 SASEGT. The CDR3 DNA reads TGTGCCAGCAGTGGGGGACTAGCGGGGTTGAATGAGCAGTTCTTC. Its translation is CASSGGLAGLNEQFF.

This clonotype was recorded many times. The V call is TRBV12-3 or TRBV12-4, the J call TRBJ2-1; D not resolved. This CDR3 contains 11 residues. Deletions cut 6 bases from V and 8 bases from J, with 8 bases between. The CDR3 here is CASRKDHEQFF. The CDR3 DNA sequence: TGTGCCAGCAGAAAGGACCATGAGCAGTTCTTC.

V is TRBV10-3 and J is TRBJ2-7; 7 positions match TRBD1. Trimming at V came to 4 bases and at J to 5 bases, leaving 14 bases not matched to a gene. Germline CDR1 ENHRY, CDR2 SYGVKD. CDR3 length: 16 amino acids. This CDR3 reads CAISGLQTGVEDEQYF. The CDR3 nucleotides read TGTGCCATCAGTGGTCTCCAAACAGGGGTCGAGGACGAGCAGTACTTC.

This sequence joins TRBV15 and TRBJ2-1; D is possibly TRBD2 (6 bases). The CDR3 loop spans 13 amino acids. Trimming took off 5 bases at V and 6 bases at J, with 11 bases between the two ends. Germline loops: CDR1 LNHNV, CDR2 YYDKDF (reference sequence). The CDR3 DNA is TGTGCCACCAGCCGAATACTAGCCAATGAGCAGTTCTTC. Amino acids: CATSRILANEQFF.

The chain employs TRBV20-1 and TRBJ1-5, with D unclear. Trimming stripped 0 bases from V and 1 base from J, with 10 bases between. The CDR3 sequence is 15 residues long. Germline lookup yields CDR1 DFQATT and CDR2 SNEGSKA (reference sequence). The CDR3 DNA reads as TGCAGTGCTAGAGACGTACAGACAAGCAATCAGCCCCAGCATTTT. It yields the protein CSARDVQTSNQPQHF.

The J gene is TRBJ2-3, the V gene TRBV27, with 9 bases identical to TRBD2. From germline, CDR1 is MNHEY and CDR2 SMNVEV (reference sequence). CDR3 length: 19 amino acids. J was trimmed by 0 bases and V by 3 bases; bases with no gene match: 13. The CDR3 DNA follows: TGTGCCAGCAGTTTGGAGCGGGGGGCCCTGGGGCTTAGCACAGATACGCAGTATTTT. This codes for CASSLERGALGLSTDTQYF.

The chain combines TRBV20-1 with TRBJ2-2; 12 positions match TRBD2. The CDR3 runs 15 residues. Germline CDR1 and CDR2: DFQATT and SNEGSKA (reference sequence). The V gene end was trimmed by 5 bases and the J gene end by 8 bases; junction bases not matched to a gene: 9. The CDR3 sequence is CSARPSGGAYGELFF. The CDR3 nucleotides read TGCAGTGCTCGTCCTAGCGGGGGGGCTTATGGGGAGCTGTTTTTT.

This rearrangement joins TRBV7-2 to TRBJ2-7; D uncertain. Trimming cost V 2 bases and J 2 bases, with 7 bases left between them. CDR1 and CDR2 (germline): SGHTA, FQGNSA. The CDR3 covers 13 residues. This CDR3 is CASSLRKPYEQYF. The CDR3 DNA sequence: TGTGCCAGCAGCTTACGGAAACCCTACGAGCAGTACTTC.

This rearrangement joins TRBV20-1 to TRBJ2-2; D is unresolved. CDR1 DFQATT and CDR2 SNEGSKA come from the germline V gene (reference sequence). This CDR3 spans 18 amino acids. V was shortened by 6 bases and J by 4 bases, with 27 bases between the two germline ends. CDR3 amino acids: CSARSETVSGQITGELFF. The CDR3 DNA follows: TGCAGTGCGCGGTCGGAGACGGTATCCGGCCAGATCACCGGGGAGCTGTTTTTT.

The CDR3 region has the DNA TGCGCCAGCAGCTTGGTCGGGACGAGTGAGACCCAGTACTTC. This sequence encodes CASSLVGTSETQYF. The chain couples TRBV5-1 to TRBJ2-5; TRBD1 or TRBD2 may be the D gene (5 bases each). This CDR3 is built from 14 residues. In germline, CDR1 is SGHRS, CDR2 YFSETQ. Trimming cost V 0 bases and J 5 bases, with 11 bases left between them.

This clonotype was seen only a few times. The chain is built from TRBV29-1 and TRBJ2-7; D possibly corresponds to TRBD2 (8 bases). Germline CDR1 is SQVTM and CDR2 is ANQGSEA. This CDR3 is 18 amino acids long. The CDR3 region is CTLREGQPRAGSSYEQYF. The CDR3 nucleotides read TGCACCTTACGGGAGGGACAGCCCAGAGCGGGCAGCTCCTACGAGCAGTACTTC.

This clonotype was counted between two and nine times. The CDR3 DNA reads TGCAGTGCTAGACCGCCGGGGCAACCGAGGCTTACCGGGGAGCTGTTTTTT. Protein product: CSARPPGQPRLTGELFF. The chain links TRBV20-1 to TRBJ2-2; the D call may be TRBD1 or TRBD2 (5 bases each). V dropped 2 bases and J dropped 5 bases, with 21 bases sitting between them. Per germline, CDR1 DFQATT and CDR2 SNEGSKA (reference sequence). The CDR3 has 17 residues.

The gene calls are TRBV7-6 and TRBJ2-3, with D perhaps matching TRBD2 (5 bases). V was cut by 5 bases and J by 2 bases, with 14 bases left in between. The germline V gene has CDR1 SGHVS and CDR2 FNYEAQ. The length of the CDR3 is 15 residues. CDR3 sequence (DNA): TGTGCCAGCAGCCCTTCCGGGAAATTCACAGATACGCAGTATTTT. Its protein product is CASSPSGKFTDTQYF.

This chain joins TRBV5-1 and TRBJ1-1; a possible D gene is TRBD1 (6 bases). The CDR3 spans 17 residues. Trimming stripped 1 base from V and 4 bases from J, with 20 bases between. The germline gives CDR1 SGHRS, CDR2 YFSETQ. CDR3 loop: CASSLTAGEWLATEAFF. The CDR3 nucleotides are TGCGCCAGCAGCTTGACGGCAGGGGAATGGTTGGCCACTGAAGCTTTCTTT.

The rearrangement joins TRBV7-3 to TRBJ2-3; D is uncertain. The CDR3 length is 14 residues. Germline-derived CDR1 and CDR2 are SGHTA and FQGTGA. The germline V and J ends were trimmed by 5 bases and 6 bases, with 15 bases remaining between them. CDR3 amino acids: CASSPGRSGDTQYF. CDR3 in DNA: TGTGCCAGCAGCCCGGGCCGATCCGGGGATACGCAGTATTTT.

This clonotype was detected only a few times. CDR3 in DNA: TGTGCCAGCAGTTTCTCCGGGACTTCTTATCAGCCCCAGCATTTT. It specifies CASSFSGTSYQPQHF. J is TRBJ1-5 and V is TRBV12-3 or TRBV12-4; a weak D match, TRBD1 (5 bases). This CDR3 is built from 15 residues. V was pared by 3 bases and J by 5 bases, with 14 bases between.

This clonotype occurred a few times. The rearrangement links TRBV7-2 to TRBJ2-7, with TRBD2 matching 12 bases. V shed 5 bases and J 7 bases; nucleotides not matched to a gene: 6. The germline V gene encodes CDR1 SGHTA and CDR2 FQGNSA. This CDR3 has 14 amino acids. DNA of the CDR3: TGTGCCAGCAGCCGGACTAGCGGGGTGGAGGAGCAGTACTTC. Translation: CASSRTSGVEEQYF.

In this sample, this clonotype turned up a few times. V and J are TRBV9 and TRBJ2-2, with TRBD1 matching over 11 bases. Germline CDR1 is SGDLS and CDR2 is YYNGEE. V trimming: 3 bases; J trimming: 7 bases; junction bases outside the gene matches: 5. CDR3 length equals 15 residues. The DNA of the CDR3 is TGTGCCAGCAGCGACCGGGACAGGGGGTTCGGGGAGCTGTTTTTT. It is translated as CASSDRDRGFGELFF.

This clonotype was counted at least ten times. At one of its ends the junction is not consistent with the germline gene, which may arise from a read error. The rearrangement links TRBV4-2 to TRBJ2-7; weak D call: TRBD1 (5 bases). The CDR3 loop spans 13 amino acids. Per germline, CDR1 LGHNA and CDR2 YNFKEQ. CDR3 DNA sequence: TGCGCCAGCAGCCAAGACAGATCCTACGAGCAGTACTTC. Translation: CASSQDRSYEQYF.

The chain uses TRBV2 and TRBJ2-5; 7 nucleotides line up with TRBD1. Germline loops: CDR1 SNHLY, CDR2 FYNNEI. Trimming cost V 4 bases and J 4 bases; bases outside gene matches: 6. The CDR3 spans 14 residues. CDR3 nucleotides: TGTGCCAGCAGTGCTTACCGACAGGGAGAGACCCAGTACTTC. Translation: CASSAYRQGETQYF.

The chain joins TRBV7-2 to TRBJ2-3; the match to TRBD2 covers 10 bases. Germline assignment: CDR1 SGHTA and CDR2 FQGNSA. The CDR3 has 15 residues. Trimming removed 8 bases from V and 7 bases from J; junction bases left unmatched: 12. The CDR3 DNA reads as TGTGCCAGCGGATCTATAGCGGGGGGCTCGAATACGCAGTATTTT. Protein: CASGSIAGGSNTQYF.

There are a few counts of this clonotype. J is TRBJ2-5 and V is TRBV24-1; D gene unclear. Germline loops: CDR1 KGHDR, CDR2 SFDVKD. The CDR3 consists of 15 residues. Between the trimmed V and J ends, which lost 1 base and 4 bases, there was a span of 12 bases. The CDR3 loop is CATSDFGPGSETQYF. Here the CDR3 DNA reads TGTGCCACCAGTGATTTCGGGCCAGGATCAGAGACCCAGTACTTC.